The clone carrying this T cell receptor beta chain was counted a few times. Its antigen is still unknown. This entry is derived from a study of T cells in Graves' hyperthyroidism and ophthalmopathy. Study background: Peripheral blood draws took place at initial diagnosis, ahead of any treatment. General observations from the study: The blood repertoire included most of the expanded thyroid clonotypes above 0.001.

J lost 3 bases, V lost 2 bases, and 7 bases had no gene match. The CDR3 runs 15 residues. The germline V gene has CDR1 WSHSY and CDR2 SAAADI. The TCR beta CDR3 regions underwent amplification using RNA transcripts as the source. TCR CDR3 underwent first-round RT-PCR with the HTBI primer set. One entry per CDR3 protein results from TCRdb running MiXCR on the multiplex PCR reads. The table lists about 320,000 distinct CDR3 sequences, 16% of them singletons. V usage is TRBV10-2 and J usage is TRBJ2-7, with TRBD1 matching over 7 bases. The receptor comes from a young man with Graves' hyperthyroidism. Sequencing used blood. The CDR3 bases are TGCGCCAGCAGTGAGCTTGGGGACAGAGTCTACGAGCAGTACTTC. As protein: CASSELGDRVYEQYF.